This T cell receptor beta chain derives from a study of T cells in Graves' hyperthyroidism and ophthalmopathy. The CDR3 is 12 residues long. V was pared by 6 bases and J by 8 bases, with 11 bases between. Germline V gives CDR1 ENHRY, CDR2 SYGVKD. TCR beta CDR3 sequences were amplified from RNA transcripts. First-round RT-PCR targeting the TCR CDR3 was performed with the HTBI primer set. TCRdb itself ran the multiplex PCR reads through MiXCR, one entry per CDR3 protein. The repertoire consists of hundreds of thousands of distinct CDR3 sequences, with approximately 15% occurring once and the leading ten covering about 12%.

Sequencing was done on a sample of blood. The chain has TRBV10-3 and TRBJ2-1; weak D call: TRBD2 (6 bases). The origin of this receptor is a woman in her forties or fifties with Graves' ophthalmopathy. For the CDR3, the DNA is TGTGCCATCAGGGCGGGGCACGATGAGCAGTTCTTC. Encoded protein: CAIRAGHDEQFF.